Listed below are T cell receptor beta chains from one sample, sequenced in a study of T cell responses to AZD1222 COVID-19 vaccine. Clones were sequenced by immunoSEQ multiplex PCR, and TCRdb holds only the in-frame ones, with some missing. This table has about 90,000 clones, roughly 89% appearing once. Sequenced material: peripheral blood, taken on day 0 of MenACWY control vaccination. These receptors originate from an adult in good health. The CDR3 runs from the conserved cysteine through the conserved F or W. The D gene is left open where the match is weak. Part of the rows lack a size; the others show once, few, many or a class for expanded clones.

j_gene | d_gene | abundance | v_gene | CDR3aa | CDR3nt
TRBJ2-5 | TRBD2 | - | TRBV5-6 | CASSLGTSGLQETQYF | TGTGCCAGCAGCCTCGGGACTAGCGGACTCCAAGAGACCCAGTACTTC
TRBJ1-5 | - | - | TRBV2 | CASLAVGNQPQHF | TGTGCCAGCCTAGCCGTGGGCAATCAGCCCCAGCATTTT
TRBJ1-2 | - | - | TRBV6-1 | CASSEVQGIYGYTF | TGTGCCAGCAGTGAAGTTCAGGGAATCTATGGCTACACCTTC
TRBJ2-7 | TRBD2 | - | TRBV4-1 | CASSQEGPTSGRATTYEQYF | TGCGCCAGCAGCCAAGAGGGGCCGACTAGCGGGAGGGCCACCACCTACGAGCAGTACTTC
TRBJ2-7 | - | - | TRBV28 | CASRAHSGSSYEQYF | TGTGCCAGCAGGGCTCATAGCGGTTCTTCCTACGAGCAGTACTTC
TRBJ2-7 | TRBD1 | once | TRBV11-1 | CASSRGTGYYEQYF | TGTGCCAGCAGCCGTGGGACAGGCTACTACGAGCAGTACTTC
TRBJ1-6 | TRBD1 | - | TRBV5-5 | CASSLVSDRVGSPLHF | TGTGCCAGCAGCTTGGTTTCGGACAGGGTTGGTTCACCCCTCCACTTT
TRBJ1-2 | - | - | TRBV6-2/TRBV6-3 | CASSRTDRPYGYTF | TGTGCCAGCAGCCGGACAGACAGGCCCTATGGCTACACCTTC
TRBJ1-1 | - | - | TRBV29-1 | CSVEEKGTEAFF | TGCAGCGTTGAAGAAAAGGGGACTGAAGCTTTCTTT
TRBJ2-3 | TRBD2 | - | TRBV19 | CASSMTSGRPGKPDTQYF | TGTGCCAGTAGTATGACTAGCGGGAGGCCCGGGAAGCCAGATACGCAGTATTTT
TRBJ2-7 | - | - | TRBV4-2 | CASSQEGGADRLLNF | TGTGCCAGCAGCCAAGAGGGGGGGGCGGACCGACTCCTGAACTTC
TRBJ2-2 | - | - | TRBV6-6 | CASSLATGELFF | TGTGCCAGCAGTTTAGCGACCGGGGAGCTGTTTTTT
TRBJ2-3 | - | - | TRBV18 | CASSPPSSSTDTQYF | TGTGCCAGCTCACCACCGTCGTCCAGCACAGATACGCAGTATTTT
TRBJ1-3 | - | - | TRBV5-1 | CASSLGETGSGNTIYF | TGCGCCAGCAGCTTGGGGGAAACAGGGTCTGGAAACACCATATATTTT
TRBJ1-5 | - | - | TRBV28 | CASSLEGGWGQPQHF | TGTGCCAGCAGTTTAGAGGGGGGCTGGGGTCAGCCCCAGCATTTT
TRBJ1-6 | - | - | TRBV27 | CASRLRDSPLHF | TGTGCCAGCAGGCTAAGGGATTCACCCCTCCACTTT
TRBJ1-5 | - | - | TRBV6-5 | CASSYSIGQPQHF | TGTGCCAGCAGTTACTCGATAGGTCAGCCCCAGCATTTT
TRBJ2-5 | - | - | TRBV7-2 | CASSMTGAQETQYF | TGTGCCAGCAGCATGACCGGGGCGCAAGAGACCCAGTACTTC